Each of the 6 T cell receptor beta chains below was sequenced from the same sample in a study of chemoradiotherapy in HPV16-positive cancers. Libraries were prepared by immunoSEQ multiplex PCR; TCRdb keeps only in-frame clonotypes and omits some of them. The data hold roughly 70,000 clones, with about nine tenths observed a single time. The input for sequencing was blood, taken from a patient who underwent chemoradiotherapy. Receptors originate from a human donor with HPV-associated anogenital cancer.

This clone was detected only a few times. The CDR3 coding sequence is TGTGCCAGCAGCTACAGGGACTATGGCTACACCTTC. Translated: CASSYRDYGYTF. This chain uses TRBV5-6 with TRBJ1-2, with D possibly being TRBD1 (6 bases). V lost 3 bases to trimming and J lost 3 bases, with 6 bases between them. Germline V CDR1 and CDR2: SGHDT, YYEEEE. The CDR3 totals 12 residues.

This clone was seen once. The chain recombines TRBV18 with TRBJ2-5; 7 bases are shared with TRBD1. V was clipped by 0 bases and J by 2 bases; unmatched bases: 3. The CDR3 contains 15 residues. The germline V gene encodes CDR1 KGHSH and CDR2 LQKENI. This CDR3 reads CASSPPMGQQETQYF. The CDR3 bases are TGTGCCAGCTCACCACCCATGGGACAGCAAGAGACCCAGTACTTC.

V usage is TRBV29-1 and J usage is TRBJ1-2; TRBD1 aligns across 8 bases. Germline assignment: CDR1 SQVTM and CDR2 ANQGSEA. The CDR3 has 15 amino acids. Losses at the gene ends were 0 bases for V and 4 bases for J; bases not matched to a gene: 7. CDR3 DNA sequence: TGCAGCGTTGAAGATGACAAGGGGACAGGCTATGGCTACACCTTC. Its protein product is CSVEDDKGTGYGYTF.

This clone has just a few counts. The V call is TRBV5-1, the J call TRBJ2-3; TRBD1 matches 9 bases. V dropped 5 bases and J dropped 5; count of bases not matched to a gene: 12. Germline V gene sequence: CDR1 SGHRS, CDR2 YFSETQ. The CDR3 contains 16 residues. This CDR3 is CASSWSPGQGEDTQYF. DNA of the CDR3: TGCGCCAGCAGTTGGTCGCCGGGACAGGGAGAAGATACGCAGTATTTT.

The chain joins TRBV15 to TRBJ2-3; TRBD1 matches at 7 bases. The CDR3 extends over 15 amino acids. Per germline, CDR1 LNHNV and CDR2 YYDKDF (reference sequence). Trimming cost V 0 bases and J 4 bases; bases outside gene matches: 4. CDR3 DNA: TGTGCCACCAGCAGAGATGGACAGGTCGCAGATACGCAGTATTTT. It yields the protein CATSRDGQVADTQYF.

In DNA form, the CDR3 reads TGCGCCAGCAGCTCTTCAGGGCAAGGTCCCACAGATACGCAGTATTTT. It translates to CASSSSGQGPTDTQYF. This chain uses TRBV5-1 with TRBJ2-3; D may be TRBD1 (5 bases). V was clipped by 3 bases and J by 2 bases, with 16 bases between them. The germline gives CDR1 SGHRS, CDR2 YFSETQ. This CDR3 is 16 amino acids long.